Shown below are 20 T cell receptor beta chains from a single sample sequenced in a study of PD-1 blockade in mismatch repair-deficient tumors. Generated by immunoSEQ multiplex PCR, the TCRdb table keeps only in-frame clones and is missing some. The profile shows approximately 130,000 clones, 85% to 90% of them singletons. The specimen was peripheral blood, collected 44 weeks after starting pembrolizumab. These receptors were obtained from an adult with mismatch repair-deficient cancer.

V gene TRBV6-1 combines with J gene TRBJ2-3, with 9 positions matching TRBD2. V shed 0 bases, J shed 5 bases, and the junction held 3 bases outside the gene matches. The germline CDR1 and CDR2 sequences are MNHNS and SASEGT. This CDR3 is built from 15 residues. CDR3 protein: CASSEASGSVDTQYF. CDR3 nucleotides: TGTGCCAGCAGTGAAGCTAGCGGGAGTGTAGATACGCAGTATTTT.

The V call is TRBV4-3, the J call TRBJ2-7; 11 nucleotides align to TRBD1. This CDR3 contains 16 residues. The ends lost 1 base at V and 3 bases at J; junction bases unmatched: 5. Germline V CDR1 and CDR2: LGHNA, YSLEER. The CDR3 coding sequence is TGCGCCAGCAGCCAAGGGGAGGGGACAGGGGGCTACGAGCAGTACTTC. Protein: CASSQGEGTGGYEQYF.

The chain is built from TRBV15 and TRBJ2-7; D might be TRBD1 (6 bases). The V end was cut by 3 bases, the J end by 4 bases, with 10 bases between. The CDR3 is 13 residues long. Germline V gene data show CDR1 as LNHNV and CDR2 as YYDKDF (reference sequence). The CDR3 sequence: CATSSFQGYEQYF. CDR3 coding DNA: TGTGCCACCAGCAGTTTTCAGGGGTACGAGCAGTACTTC.

The rearrangement joins TRBV11-1 to TRBJ2-7; the D gene is possibly TRBD1 (5 bases). Germline V gene lookup returns CDR1 SGHAT and CDR2 FQDESV (reference sequence). The CDR3 spans 12 residues. The ends were cut back, 1 base at V and 6 bases at J, with 7 bases in the middle. In DNA, the CDR3 is TGTGCCAGCAGCTTAGTTCAGGGCGAGCAGTACTTC. Its protein is CASSLVQGEQYF.

The chain links TRBV19 to TRBJ1-5, with D unclear. CDR1 is LNHDA and CDR2 is SQIVND in the germline V gene (reference sequence). CDR3 length: 18 residues. V lost 3 bases and J 3 bases, leaving 21 bases between the germline ends. CDR3 nucleotides: TGTGCCAGTAGTATCTTTTGGTTGGCAGAGGAGAACAATCAGCCCCAGCATTTT. Amino acids: CASSIFWLAEENNQPQHF. Full variable domain (remainder filled in from reference TRBV19 and TRBJ1-5): DGGITQSPKYLFRKEGQNVTLSCEQNLNHDAMYWYRQDPGQGLRLIYYSQIVNDFQKGDIAEGYSVSREKKESFPLTVTSAQKNPTAFYLCASSIFWLAEENNQPQHFGDGTRLSIL.

The rearrangement joins TRBV2 to TRBJ1-4, with D unresolved. The length of the CDR3 is 15 residues. V gave up 0 bases and J gave up 5 bases, with 10 bases separating them. Germline V gene data show CDR1 as SNHLY and CDR2 as FYNNEI. This chain's CDR3 is CASSEAGVSNEKLFF. DNA for the CDR3: TGTGCCAGCAGTGAAGCCGGCGTCTCGAATGAAAAACTGTTTTTT.

The rearrangement links TRBV7-8 to TRBJ2-7; perhaps TRBD2 as D (5 bases). V lost 1 base and J lost 12, with 10 bases in between. The CDR3 extends over 11 amino acids. CDR1 is SGHVS and CDR2 is FQNEAQ in the germline V gene. The CDR3: CASSLVASLYF. The CDR3, as DNA: TGTGCCAGCAGCTTAGTGGCTAGCTTGTACTTC. Looking up the rest from reference TRBV7-8 and TRBJ2-7 gives the full variable domain: GAGVSQSPRYKVAKRGQDVALRCDPISGHVSLFWYQQALGQGPEFLTYFQNEAQLDKSGLPSDRFFAERPEGSVSTLKIQRTQQEDSAVYLCASSLVASLYFGPGTRLTVT.

The CDR3 nucleotides are TGTGCCAGTAGTTTGGGTCGTGGGGGGGAAGCTAACTATGGCTACACCTTC. Translation: CASSLGRGGEANYGYTF. This chain connects TRBV19 to TRBJ1-2, with TRBD1 as a possible D gene (5 bases). The germline V gene has CDR1 LNHDA and CDR2 SQIVND (reference sequence). This CDR3 contains 17 residues. V lost 5 bases, J lost 0 bases, and 19 bases lay in between.

V and J are TRBV7-9 and TRBJ2-2; 9 bases align to TRBD2. The J segment lost 0 bases and the V segment lost 1 base, leaving 6 bases of the junction unmatched. The CDR3 loop spans 18 amino acids. Germline V lookup: CDR1 SEHNR, CDR2 FQNEAQ (reference sequence). The CDR3: CASSLEVAGESNTGELFF. In DNA form, the CDR3 reads TGTGCCAGCAGCTTAGAAGTAGCGGGAGAGTCGAACACCGGGGAGCTGTTTTTT.

V usage is TRBV27 and J usage is TRBJ2-1; 13 positions match TRBD2. The germline gives CDR1 MNHEY, CDR2 SMNVEV (reference sequence). After removal of 2 bases from V and 6 bases from J, the junction contained 1 base not matched to a gene. CDR3 length equals 15 residues. In DNA form, the CDR3 reads TGTGCCAGCAGTTTAGGGACTAGCGGGGTCAATGAGCAGTTCTTC. Translation: CASSLGTSGVNEQFF.

The rearrangement uses TRBV14 and TRBJ1-1; 8 bases fit TRBD1. V shed 4 bases, J shed 3 bases, and the junction held 7 bases outside the gene matches. CDR1 is SGHDN, CDR2 FVKESK, per germline. CDR3 length: 15 residues. In DNA form, the CDR3 reads TGTGCCAGCAGCCGGGCGAGGACAGGGTACACTGAAGCTTTCTTT. It yields the protein CASSRARTGYTEAFF.

The chain employs TRBV30 and TRBJ2-2; D not resolved. V lost 0 bases and J lost 6, with 8 bases in between. CDR3 length equals 13 residues. Germline CDR1 and CDR2: GTSNPN and SVGIG (reference sequence). CDR3 residues: CAWSVRRAGELFF. The CDR3, as DNA: TGTGCCTGGAGTGTACGACGGGCCGGGGAGCTGTTTTTT.

The chain combines TRBV27 with TRBJ2-5; 11 bases line up with TRBD1. J was trimmed by 5 bases and V by 8 bases; bases with no gene match: 19. Germline CDR1 and CDR2: MNHEY and SMNVEV (reference sequence). The CDR3 totals 18 residues. In nucleotides, the CDR3 is TGTGCCAGCCGCTTAAGGTCCGGCCTGGACAGGGGGCGTGAGACCCAGTACTTC. Translated, it gives CASRLRSGLDRGRETQYF.

This rearrangement joins TRBV10-1 to TRBJ1-5, with TRBD1 matching 7 bases. CDR3 length: 14 residues. Per the germline V gene, CDR1 is WNHNN and CDR2 is SYGVQD (reference sequence). V lost 2 bases, J lost 4 bases, and 2 bases stayed unmatched. CDR3 protein: CASSERDRNQPQHF. DNA for the CDR3: TGCGCCAGCAGTGAGCGGGACAGAAATCAGCCCCAGCATTTT.

The CDR3 region has the DNA TGTGCCAGCAGTGGCCGTAGCGGGAGCTCCTACGAGCAGTACTTC. It yields the protein CASSGRSGSSYEQYF. V and J are TRBV28 and TRBJ2-7; 9 bases align to TRBD2. The CDR3 has 15 amino acids. V was pared by 5 bases and J by 0 bases, with 5 bases of the junction left unmatched. CDR1 is MDHEN and CDR2 is SYDVKM in the germline V gene.

The J gene is TRBJ1-2, the V gene TRBV19; TRBD1 agrees at 8 bases. V gave up 1 base and J gave up 7 bases; unmatched junction bases: 17. CDR1 is LNHDA, CDR2 SQIVND, per germline (reference sequence). The CDR3 consists of 18 residues. The CDR3 loop reads CASSIAHIRQGNFSGYTF. DNA of the CDR3: TGTGCCAGTAGTATAGCCCACATTAGACAGGGGAACTTCTCTGGCTACACCTTC.

This rearrangement joins TRBV4-2 to TRBJ2-1; 11 nucleotides align to TRBD1. J gave up 8 bases and V 3 bases, and 9 bases lay outside the gene matches. The germline V gene has CDR1 LGHNA and CDR2 YNFKEQ. There are 16 residues in the CDR3. Written as DNA, the CDR3 is TGTGCCAGCAGCCACCACGCCGGGACAGGGGGGGATGAGCAGTTCTTC. This encodes CASSHHAGTGGDEQFF.

The table lists this clone with a few counts. This chain connects TRBV6-1 to TRBJ2-7, with D tentatively TRBD1 (5 bases). The V and J ends lost 3 bases and 3 bases respectively, with 18 bases between them. The CDR3 is 16 amino acids. CDR1 and CDR2 (germline): MNHNS, SASEGT. As DNA, the CDR3 is TGTGCCAGCAGTGATTCTGGGGCTAGAAATCTCTACGAGCAGTACTTC. This gives the protein CASSDSGARNLYEQYF.

The V call is TRBV6-1, the J call TRBJ2-4; D is ambiguous. V was trimmed by 4 bases and J by 4 bases, leaving 26 bases between them. The CDR3 length is 19 residues. CDR1 and CDR2 from the germline V gene are MNHNS and SASEGT. CDR3 loop: CASSGELRTTVAIKNIQYF. CDR3 nucleotides: TGTGCCAGCAGTGGCGAGCTTCGGACGACCGTGGCGATAAAAAACATTCAGTACTTC.

The sample holds one count of this clone. The rearrangement joins TRBV25-1 to TRBJ2-4; D gene ambiguous. This CDR3 comprises 15 residues. Trimming took 3 bases from V and 0 from J, leaving 9 bases between them. CDR1 MGHDK and CDR2 SYGVNS come from the germline V gene. DNA for the CDR3: TGTGCCAGCAGTGACCCGGACCTAGCCAAAAACATTCAGTACTTC. Protein: CASSDPDLAKNIQYF.